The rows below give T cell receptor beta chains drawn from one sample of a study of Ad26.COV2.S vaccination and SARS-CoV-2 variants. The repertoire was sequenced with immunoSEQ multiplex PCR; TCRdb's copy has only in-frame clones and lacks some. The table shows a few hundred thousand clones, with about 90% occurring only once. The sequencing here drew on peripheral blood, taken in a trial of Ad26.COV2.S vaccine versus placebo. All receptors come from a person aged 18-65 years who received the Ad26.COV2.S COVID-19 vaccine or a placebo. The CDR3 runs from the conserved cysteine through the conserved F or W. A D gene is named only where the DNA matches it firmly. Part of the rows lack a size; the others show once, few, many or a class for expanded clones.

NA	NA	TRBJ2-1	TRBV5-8	TGTGCCAGCAGCCAAGGTGGAATCGGGAAGACTTCCTACAATGAGCAGTTCTTC	CASSQGGIGKTSYNEQFF
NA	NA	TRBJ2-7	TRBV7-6	TGTGCCAGCAGCCTTGAAAGGACAGCGTCCTACGAGCAGTACTTC	CASSLERTASYEQYF
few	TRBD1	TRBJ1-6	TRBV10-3	TGTGCCATCAGTGCGGACAGGGGGCTATCACCCCTCCACTTT	CAISADRGLSPLHF
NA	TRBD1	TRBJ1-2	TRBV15	TGTGCCACCAGCAGAGGCACAGGGGGCTATGGCTACACCTTC	CATSRGTGGYGYTF
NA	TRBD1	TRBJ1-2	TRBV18	TGTGCCAGCTCACCAGCTTGGGACAGTATGGGCTACACCTTC	CASSPAWDSMGYTF
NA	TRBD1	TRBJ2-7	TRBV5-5	TGTGCCAGCAGGACCGGGACAGGCGACTACGAGCAGTACTTC	CASRTGTGDYEQYF
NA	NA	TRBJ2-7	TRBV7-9	TGTGCCAGCAGCTTAGATCAAGGAGTATACGAGCAGTACTTC	CASSLDQGVYEQYF
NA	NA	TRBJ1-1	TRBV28	TGTGCCAGCAGCGCTCTAGGCCCTGAAGCTTTCTTT	CASSALGPEAFF
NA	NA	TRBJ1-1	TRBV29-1	TGCAGCGTTGTTGGGAGGGACGGAGGAAACACTGAAGCTTTCTTT	CSVVGRDGGNTEAFF
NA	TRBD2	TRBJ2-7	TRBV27	TGTGCCAGCAGTTTCAAGATGGGACTAGCGAAACCCTACGAGCAGTACTTC	CASSFKMGLAKPYEQYF
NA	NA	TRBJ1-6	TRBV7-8	TGTGCCAGCAGCCCAATAGGGAGTTCACCCCTCCACTTT	CASSPIGSSPLHF
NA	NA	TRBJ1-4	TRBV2	TGTGCCAGCCTGGCAGGACAGATGAATGAAAAACTGTTTTTT	CASLAGQMNEKLFF
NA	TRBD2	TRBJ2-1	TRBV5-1	TGCGCCAGCGGAACTAGCGGGTACTACAATGAGCAGTTCTTC	CASGTSGYYNEQFF
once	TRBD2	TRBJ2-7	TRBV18	TGTGCCAGCTCACCGAACTTAGCGGGAGCCTCCTACGAGCAGTACTTC	CASSPNLAGASYEQYF
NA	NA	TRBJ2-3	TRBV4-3	TGCGCCAGCAGCCCCCACGGGCAGGGGAGGGTCACAGATACGCAGTATTTT	CASSPHGQGRVTDTQYF
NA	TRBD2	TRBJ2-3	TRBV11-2	TGTGCCAGCAAAGGACTAGCTAGCACAGATACGCAGTATTTT	CASKGLASTDTQYF
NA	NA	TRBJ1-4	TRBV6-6	TGTGCCAGCAGTTACCGGAGTAATGAAAAACTGTTTTTT	CASSYRSNEKLFF
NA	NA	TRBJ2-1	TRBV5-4	TGTGCCAGCAGCTTGGACAGGGAGGATGAGCAGTTCTTC	CASSLDREDEQFF
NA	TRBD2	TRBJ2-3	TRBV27	TGTGCCACACGGACTAGCGGAAGCACAGATACGCAGTATTTT	CATRTSGSTDTQYF
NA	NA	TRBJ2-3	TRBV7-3	TGTGCCAGCAGCCCCCCTAGCACAGATACGCAGTATTTT	CASSPPSTDTQYF
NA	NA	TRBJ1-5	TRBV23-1	TGCGCCAGCAAGCCCCTCTGGAGGGCAAGCAATCAGCCCCAGCATTTT	CASKPLWRASNQPQHF
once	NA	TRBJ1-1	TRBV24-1	TGTGCCACCAGTGAAAGCAGGGGCCACCGTCCGAACACTGAAGCTTTCTTT	CATSESRGHRPNTEAFF
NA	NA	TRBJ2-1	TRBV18	TGTGCCAGCTCCCTCGGACGGGACGCCGATTACAATGAGCAGTTCTTC	CASSLGRDADYNEQFF
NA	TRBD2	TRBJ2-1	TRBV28	TGTGCCAGCAGTTCACCTCTAGCGGGAGTGTCCAGTGAGCAGTTCTTC	CASSSPLAGVSSEQFF
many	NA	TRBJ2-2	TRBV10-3	TGTGCCATCAGTCCCAGCGGCTACACCGGGGAGCTGTTTTTT	CAISPSGYTGELFF
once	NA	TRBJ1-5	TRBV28	TGTGCCAGCAGTTTTCGTGCGGGGGGGTTCAATCAGCCCCAGCATTTT	CASSFRAGGFNQPQHF
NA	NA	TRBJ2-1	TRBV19	TGTGCCAGTAGTATAGTTGGGGGTCTCGCCGGGGGGCAGTTCTTC	CASSIVGGLAGGQFF
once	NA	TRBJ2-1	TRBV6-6	TGTGCCAGCTGGCCGACAGGCCTCTCCTACAATGAGCAGTTCTTC	CASWPTGLSYNEQFF
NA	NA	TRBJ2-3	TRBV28	TGTGCCAGCTTTGGAGGTAGAGATACGCAGTATTTT	CASFGGRDTQYF
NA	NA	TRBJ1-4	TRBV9	TGTGCCAGCAGCGTAGAGGGGGGCCCCTCTGAAAAACTGTTTTTT	CASSVEGGPSEKLFF
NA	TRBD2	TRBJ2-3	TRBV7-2	TGTGCCAGCAGCTTAGAGGCTAGCGGGAGAACAGATACGCAGTATTTT	CASSLEASGRTDTQYF
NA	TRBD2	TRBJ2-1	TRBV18	TGTGCCAGCTCACCACCCGAGGCGGGAGGCTCCTACAATGAGCAGTTCTTC	CASSPPEAGGSYNEQFF
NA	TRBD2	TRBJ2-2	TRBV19	TGTGCCAGTAGTCCATTGGCGGGAGGAGGAACCGGGGAGCTGTTTTTT	CASSPLAGGGTGELFF
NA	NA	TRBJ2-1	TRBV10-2	TGCGCCAGCAGCAAGGACTATTCCTACAATGAGCAGTTCTTC	CASSKDYSYNEQFF
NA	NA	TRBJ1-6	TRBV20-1	TGCAGTGCTAATGACGCCCTGAGATCACCCCTCCACTTT	CSANDALRSPLHF
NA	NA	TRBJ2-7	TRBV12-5	TGTGCTAGTGGTTCCAACCTATACGAGCAGTACTTC	CASGSNLYEQYF
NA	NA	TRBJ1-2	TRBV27	TGTGCCAGCAGTTTATCGTATGGGGAGGGATTTAACTATGGCTACACCTTC	CASSLSYGEGFNYGYTF
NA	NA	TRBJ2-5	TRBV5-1	TGCGCCAGCAGCCCCTGGACAGTCGGGGAGACCCAGTACTTC	CASSPWTVGETQYF
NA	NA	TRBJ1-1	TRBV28	TGTGCCAGCAGCTCAGGGTTCATGAACACTGAAGCTTTCTTT	CASSSGFMNTEAFF
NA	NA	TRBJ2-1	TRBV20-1	TGCAGTGCTAGTTCCGGGACTCTCTACAATGAGCAGTTCTTC	CSASSGTLYNEQFF
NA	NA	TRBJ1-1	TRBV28	TGTGCCAGCAGGCTTATGAACACTGAAGCTTTCTTT	CASRLMNTEAFF
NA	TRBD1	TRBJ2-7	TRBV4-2	TGTGCCAGCAGCCCCGATAGGGGACAGGGGACCTACGAGCAGTACTTC	CASSPDRGQGTYEQYF
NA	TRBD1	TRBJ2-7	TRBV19	TGTGCCAGTAGTACCGACAGGGGCTCCTACGAGCAGTACTTC	CASSTDRGSYEQYF
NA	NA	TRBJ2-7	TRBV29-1	TGCAGCGTTGAAGGGAACCACGAGCAGTACTTC	CSVEGNHEQYF
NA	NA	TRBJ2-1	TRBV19	TGTGCCAGTACTGAGGACCAGAACCCCTACAATGAGCAGTTCTTC	CASTEDQNPYNEQFF
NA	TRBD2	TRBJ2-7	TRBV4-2	TGTGCCAGCAGCCAAGATGTTGGCGGGGGCTACGAGCAGTACTTC	CASSQDVGGGYEQYF
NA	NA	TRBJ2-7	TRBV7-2	TGTGCCAGCAGCTCAACGGATTACGAGCAGTACTTC	CASSSTDYEQYF
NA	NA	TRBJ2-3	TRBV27	TGTGCCAGCAGTTTAGGGCAGGCCATCCCCACAGATACGCAGTATTTT	CASSLGQAIPTDTQYF